This TCR beta chain comes out of a study of shared clonotypes between healthy human individuals. Deletions cut 3 bases from V and 0 bases from J, with 11 bases between. CDR3 length equals 15 residues. In germline, CDR1 is SGHDT, CDR2 YYEEEE. Naive CD8 populations comprised CD45RO-negative cells positively selected for CCR7, excluding terminally differentiated effector memory CD45RA+ cells. The donors were all Caucasian adults (living in Nashville, Tennessee). General study points: Lower generation probabilities were found for non-shared clonotypes than for those shared by all four donors.

Running of the assay took place at deep level. Only in-frame clones appear in the TCRdb table, and some are missing; sequencing was by immunoSEQ multiplex PCR. Of 1.5 million to 2.5 million clones listed, about 95% are singletons. About this clone itself: What it binds is unknown.

The TCR was taken from a man between 18 and 29 years old in good health. The V gene is TRBV5-6, the J gene TRBJ2-3; D may be TRBD1 (6 bases). The sample comprised naive CD8+ T cells sorted from blood. The CDR3 reads CASSSTGWSTDTQYF. The DNA of the CDR3 is TGTGCCAGCAGCTCTACAGGGTGGAGCACAGATACGCAGTATTTT. Based on the CDR3 plus reference TRBV5-6 and TRBJ2-3, the full variable domain is DAGVTQSPTHLIKTRGQQVTLRCSPKSGHDTVSWYQQALGQGPQFIFQYYEEEERQRGNFPDRFSGHQFPNYSSELNVNALLLGDSALYLCASSSTGWSTDTQYFGPGTRLTVL.